This TCR beta chain was sequenced during a study of blood T cell repertoires in COVID-19. CDR1 and CDR2 (germline): MNHNY, SVGAGI (reference sequence). Unmatched junction bases numbered 6, after V lost 4 bases and J lost 4 bases. There are 16 residues in the CDR3. TCRdb's table, derived via immunoSEQ multiplex PCR, lists solely in-frame clones and lacks some. This table holds over 200,000 clones, 70% to 90% found once. The chain combines TRBV6-6 with TRBJ2-7, with TRBD2 matching 14 bases. What was sequenced was peripheral blood. The sequence came from a woman between 45 and 60 years old with acute or convalescent COVID-19. The CDR3 DNA follows: TGTGCCAGCAGTTCCAAGACTAGCGGGAGGGCGTACGAGCAGTACTTC. Its translation: CASSSKTSGRAYEQYF.